This TCR beta chain appears in the sequencing data of a study of lymphopenia after photon versus proton radiotherapy. Broader study findings: Post-nadir diversity loss with photons came from oligoclonal expansion, particularly CD8+ Temra cells. Proton therapy kept repertoires fairly stable, unlike photons, which gained effector/memory cells.

This CDR3 is 10 amino acids long. CDR1 and CDR2 (germline): MNHEY, SVGAGI. V lost 2 bases and J 11 bases, leaving 6 bases between the germline ends. About this clone itself: The antigen is unknown.

Only in-frame clones appear in the TCRdb table, and some are missing; sequencing was by immunoSEQ multiplex PCR. The sample includes more than 25,000 clones, roughly 87% of them seen just once. The sequencing here drew on peripheral blood, taken from a patient treated with proton-based radiotherapy. This chain joins TRBV6-5 and TRBJ1-1; D gene ambiguous. The TCR sequence derives from a woman in her sixties or seventies with cholangiocarcinoma. Some clones in this sample may be carry-over from other donors' samples. CDR3 sequence: CASSYVGAFF. The CDR3 region has the DNA TGTGCCAGCAGTTACGTAGGGGCTTTCTTT.